This T cell receptor beta chain was retrieved from a study of control samples from healthy donors and cancer patients. Between the trimmed V and J ends, which lost 0 bases and 2 bases, there was a span of 10 bases. CDR1 is SEHNR, CDR2 FQNEAQ, per germline (reference sequence). The CDR3 loop spans 15 amino acids. Assay: immunoSEQ multiplex PCR; the TCRdb copy retains only in-frame clones and omits some. The table has tens of thousands of clones, over 85% seen once. The chain combines TRBV7-9 with TRBJ2-5, with a possible D match to TRBD1 (5 bases). What was sequenced was PBMCs. The TCR comes from a woman in her sixties or seventies with head and neck cancer. CDR3 residues: CASSLAGHPQETQYF. CDR3 nucleotide sequence: TGTGCCAGCAGCTTAGCGGGGCACCCGCAAGAGACCCAGTACTTC.